Detailed here is one T cell receptor (beta chain). These data come from a study of blood T cell repertoires in COVID-19. Study-wide context: From the United States, Italy and Spain came samples of acute and convalescent COVID-19. The cDNA or gDNA used as material had been derived from T cells, B-cell-depleted T cells, or PBMCs.

Only in-frame clones appear in the TCRdb table, and some are missing; sequencing was by immunoSEQ multiplex PCR. The top ten hold less than 0.55% of the sample, which has some 68,000 clones, about 90% seen once. CDR1 is KGHSH and CDR2 is LQKENI in the germline V gene. This CDR3 comprises 15 residues. The V end lost 1 base, the J end lost 4 bases, and 11 bases lay between the germline ends. The TCR comes from a man in his fifties or sixties with COVID-19, enrolled during active disease. The J gene is TRBJ1-5, the V gene TRBV18, with a possible D match to TRBD1 (6 bases). Specimen: peripheral blood. DNA for the CDR3: TGTGCCAGCTCACCACTGGGACAAGTTAATCAGCCCCAGCATTTT. Amino acid sequence: CASSPLGQVNQPQHF. The whole variable domain, remainder taken from reference TRBV18 and TRBJ1-5, is NAGVMQNPRHLVRRRGQEARLRCSPMKGHSHVYWYRQLPEEGLKFMVYLQKENIIDESGMPKERFSAEFPKEGPSILRIQQVVRGDSAAYFCASSPLGQVNQPQHFGDGTRLSIL.